Shown below are 15 T cell receptor beta chains from a single sample sequenced in a study of blood T cell repertoires in COVID-19. Measured with immunoSEQ multiplex PCR; TCRdb has only the in-frame clones, and not every one. The repertoire holds over 15,000 clones, with 85% to 90% as singletons. The sequencing input was peripheral blood. The receptors stem from a man aged 55 to 70 with acute or convalescent COVID-19.

The V call is TRBV24-1, the J call TRBJ2-7; TRBD1 aligns across 7 bases. This CDR3 is built from 13 residues. Germline V gives CDR1 KGHDR, CDR2 SFDVKD. The J segment lost 2 bases and the V segment lost 10 bases, leaving 7 bases of the junction unmatched. CDR3 coding DNA: TGTGCCACGGGGCCCAGGGGGACCTACGAGCAGTACTTC. It is translated as CATGPRGTYEQYF.

The rearrangement links TRBV19 to TRBJ1-2, with D maybe TRBD1 (5 bases). The CDR3 runs to 14 residues. The V gene's germline CDR1 is LNHDA and CDR2 SQIVND (reference sequence). V lost 7 bases and J 3 bases, leaving 15 bases between the germline ends. The CDR3 protein is CASNSIGHYYGYTF. The DNA for the CDR3 is TGTGCCAGTAACTCAATAGGACACTACTATGGCTACACCTTC.

The chain uses TRBV15 and TRBJ2-1; D is uncertain. This CDR3 comprises 12 residues. From germline, CDR1 is LNHNV and CDR2 YYDKDF (reference sequence). Trimming cost V 2 bases and J 9 bases, with 8 bases left between them. The DNA for the CDR3 is TGTGCCACCAGCAGATTCACAACTGAGCAGTTCTTC. Translation: CATSRFTTEQFF.

The rearrangement uses TRBV5-4 and TRBJ2-3; 7 bases align to TRBD1. Germline loops: CDR1 SGHNT, CDR2 YYREEE (reference sequence). V was clipped by 4 bases and J by 0 bases; unmatched bases: 2. This CDR3 comprises 14 residues. DNA of the CDR3: TGTGCCAGCAGCCCGGGACAGAGCACAGATACGCAGTATTTT. Translation: CASSPGQSTDTQYF. Supplemented by reference TRBV5-4 and TRBJ2-3, the full variable domain reads ETGVTQSPTHLIKTRGQQVTLRCSSQSGHNTVSWYQQALGQGPQFIFQYYREEENGRGNFPPRFSGLQFPNYSSELNVNALELDDSALYLCASSPGQSTDTQYFGPGTRLTVL.

The V and J genes are TRBV28 and TRBJ1-5, with D perhaps TRBD1 (6 bases). The CDR3 is 15 amino acids. The germline V and J ends were trimmed by 1 base and 3 bases, with 10 bases remaining between them. The germline gives CDR1 MDHEN, CDR2 SYDVKM. CDR3 loop: CASSLFGQNNQPQHF. The CDR3 DNA sequence: TGTGCCAGCAGTTTATTCGGACAGAACAATCAGCCCCAGCATTTT.

The chain employs TRBV7-9 and TRBJ2-1, with 8 positions matching TRBD2. V trimming: 8 bases; J trimming: 4 bases; junction bases outside the gene matches: 7. This CDR3 spans 14 amino acids. Germline V lookup: CDR1 SEHNR, CDR2 FQNEAQ (reference sequence). The DNA of the CDR3 is TGTGCCAGCCAAAGCGGGAGTTTGTACAATGAGCAGTTCTTC. Translating it yields CASQSGSLYNEQFF.

This sequence joins TRBV19 and TRBJ2-5; 7 bases are shared with TRBD2. The CDR3 has 18 residues. V gave up 1 base and J gave up 4 bases; unmatched junction bases: 15. Germline V lookup: CDR1 LNHDA, CDR2 SQIVND (reference sequence). CDR3 loop: CASSIGLREHGILETQYF. Written as DNA, the CDR3 is TGTGCCAGTAGTATAGGGTTGCGGGAGCACGGGATTTTAGAGACCCAGTACTTC.

The gene calls are TRBV27 and TRBJ2-5, with D possibly TRBD1 on 6 matching bases. The CDR3 length is 14 residues. V was trimmed by 2 bases and J by 5 bases, leaving 12 bases between them. Germline values: CDR1 MNHEY, CDR2 SMNVEV (reference sequence). CDR3 nucleotides: TGTGCCAGCAGTTTAAGGCAGGGGTGGGAGACCCAGTACTTC. This codes for CASSLRQGWETQYF.

The chain combines TRBV3-1 (or the pseudogene TRBV3-2) with TRBJ2-3; 10 nucleotides align to TRBD2. After removal of 7 bases from V and 5 bases from J, the junction contained 12 bases not matched to a gene. CDR1 is LGHDT, CDR2 YNNKEL, per germline (reference sequence). The CDR3 spans 16 residues. DNA for the CDR3: TGTGCCAGCACCCCGAAGGGACTAGCGTTTGGAGATACGCAGTATTTT. Its translation is CASTPKGLAFGDTQYF.

Only a few counts were recorded for this clone. This rearrangement joins TRBV3-1 (or the pseudogene TRBV3-2) to TRBJ2-7, with D perhaps matching TRBD1 (6 bases). CDR3 size: 17 residues. Trimming stripped 1 base from V and 3 bases from J, with 19 bases between. From germline, CDR1 is LGHDT and CDR2 YNNKEL (reference sequence). DNA for the CDR3: TGTGCCAGCAGCCAAGTCGGCATACGGGACAAACACTACGAGCAGTACTTC. It yields the protein CASSQVGIRDKHYEQYF.

This chain uses TRBV18 with TRBJ2-5; D uncertain. From germline, CDR1 is KGHSH and CDR2 LQKENI. The CDR3 totals 12 residues. Trimming shortened V by 5 bases and J by 5 bases, and 9 bases separated the two germline ends. CDR3 protein: CASSSRRETQYF. CDR3 in DNA: TGTGCCAGCTCATCGCGCCGTGAGACCCAGTACTTC.

This clone was picked up a small number of times. The chain joins TRBV6-5 to TRBJ2-1; D remains ambiguous. V lost 2 bases and J 3 bases, leaving 8 bases between the germline ends. This CDR3 has 14 amino acids. Germline values: CDR1 MNHEY, CDR2 SVGAGI. The DNA for the CDR3 is TGTGCCAGCAGTTACATCCCGGGCTACAATGAGCAGTTCTTC. The encoded protein is CASSYIPGYNEQFF.

This chain connects TRBV5-1 to TRBJ2-7; 7 bases are a match to TRBD1. The V segment lost 2 bases and the J segment 8 bases; nucleotides outside the gene matches: 10. The CDR3 is 14 amino acids. Germline V gives CDR1 SGHRS, CDR2 YFSETQ. The CDR3 protein is CASSFQGQDGKQYF. The CDR3 coding sequence is TGCGCCAGCAGCTTCCAAGGACAGGACGGCAAGCAGTACTTC.

The rearrangement joins TRBV6-5 to TRBJ1-1; perhaps TRBD1 as D (5 bases). This CDR3 contains 14 residues. Germline-derived CDR1 and CDR2 are MNHEY and SVGAGI. V lost 7 bases and J lost 8, with 20 bases in between. CDR3 in amino acids: CASTDGYQGTEAFF. DNA for the CDR3: TGTGCCAGCACCGATGGCTACCAGGGAACCGAAGCTTTCTTT.

A few counts support this clone. J is TRBJ1-2 and V is TRBV6-4, with 7 bases matching TRBD1. CDR1 is MRHNA, CDR2 SNTAGT, per germline. The CDR3 length is 14 residues. The V and J ends lost 7 bases and 4 bases, in that order; junction bases with no gene match: 9. The CDR3 loop reads CASTPEGGSYGYTF. Written as DNA, the CDR3 is TGTGCCAGCACTCCCGAAGGGGGCAGCTATGGCTACACCTTC.